Below, 8 T cell receptor beta chains from the same sample are listed, as sequenced in a study of cytomegalovirus exposure and HLA in healthy donors. Using immunoSEQ multiplex PCR, the repertoire was profiled, and TCRdb retains in-frame clones only, with some absent. The sample includes approximately 300,000 clones, about nine tenths of them seen just once. The specimen sequenced was PBMCs. These receptors originate from a woman aged 18-29 years in good health and CMV-seronegative.

The J gene is TRBJ2-7, the V gene TRBV10-3, with a possible D match to TRBD1 (5 bases). The CDR3 covers 11 residues. Germline CDR1 reads ENHRY; CDR2 reads SYGVKD. V dropped 6 bases and J dropped 2 bases, with 5 bases sitting between them. The CDR3 bases are TGTGCCATCAGGACAGCCTACGAGCAGTACTTC. Translated, it gives CAIRTAYEQYF.

This chain links TRBV29-1 with TRBJ2-2, with 10 bases identical to TRBD2. Germline V gene lookup returns CDR1 SQVTM and CDR2 ANQGSEA. J was trimmed by 5 bases and V by 3 bases; bases with no gene match: 6. CDR3 length: 15 residues. CDR3 in amino acids: CSVDETSGPTGELFF. CDR3 nucleotide sequence: TGCAGCGTTGATGAGACTAGCGGGCCGACCGGGGAGCTGTTTTTT.

This sequence joins TRBV2 and TRBJ2-1; 12 nucleotides agree with TRBD2. The CDR3 has 15 amino acids. V was pared by 3 bases and J by 7 bases, with 4 bases of the junction left unmatched. CDR1 and CDR2 (germline): SNHLY, FYNNEI. This CDR3 reads CASSEGLAGGNEQFF. The CDR3 DNA reads TGTGCCAGCAGTGAGGGCCTAGCGGGAGGGAATGAGCAGTTCTTC.

The chain has TRBV4-3 and TRBJ2-7, with 8 nucleotides matching TRBD1. CDR1 LGHNA and CDR2 YSLEER come from the germline V gene. The CDR3 has 15 residues. The ends lost 3 bases at V and 3 bases at J; junction bases unmatched: 7. The CDR3 sequence: CASSQAPGQDYEQYF. The CDR3 DNA sequence: TGCGCCAGCAGCCAGGCTCCGGGACAGGACTACGAGCAGTACTTC.

The rearrangement joins TRBV4-2 to TRBJ2-3, with D maybe TRBD2 (6 bases). In germline, CDR1 is LGHNA, CDR2 YNFKEQ. The CDR3 loop spans 15 amino acids. V shed 0 bases and J shed 3 bases, with 10 bases lying between them. The CDR3 DNA reads as TGTGCCAGCAGCCAAGATGGGACTCCGACAGATACGCAGTATTTT. Translating it yields CASSQDGTPTDTQYF.

The chain carries TRBV28 and TRBJ2-7, with D maybe TRBD1 (5 bases). This CDR3 has 13 residues. V dropped 7 bases and J dropped 5 bases, with 15 bases sitting between them. Germline V gives CDR1 MDHEN, CDR2 SYDVKM. The CDR3 DNA is TGTGCCAGCATACAGGCAAGGGGCGACGAGCAGTACTTC. Translation: CASIQARGDEQYF.

V is TRBV5-6 and J is TRBJ1-5; D is ambiguous. The CDR3 is 15 residues long. Between the trimmed V and J ends, which lost 3 bases and 4 bases, there was a span of 14 bases. The germline V gene encodes CDR1 SGHDT and CDR2 YYEEEE. CDR3 residues: CASSWSTGWNQPQHF. The CDR3 nucleotides are TGTGCCAGCAGCTGGAGCACGGGTTGGAATCAGCCCCAGCATTTT.

This chain uses TRBV2 with TRBJ2-1; perhaps TRBD2 as D (6 bases). The V end was cut by 4 bases, the J end by 8 bases, with 12 bases between. In germline, CDR1 is SNHLY, CDR2 FYNNEI. This CDR3 is built from 13 residues. CDR3 residues: CASSGGRGYEQFF. CDR3 in DNA: TGTGCCAGCAGTGGAGGGCGGGGCTATGAGCAGTTCTTC.